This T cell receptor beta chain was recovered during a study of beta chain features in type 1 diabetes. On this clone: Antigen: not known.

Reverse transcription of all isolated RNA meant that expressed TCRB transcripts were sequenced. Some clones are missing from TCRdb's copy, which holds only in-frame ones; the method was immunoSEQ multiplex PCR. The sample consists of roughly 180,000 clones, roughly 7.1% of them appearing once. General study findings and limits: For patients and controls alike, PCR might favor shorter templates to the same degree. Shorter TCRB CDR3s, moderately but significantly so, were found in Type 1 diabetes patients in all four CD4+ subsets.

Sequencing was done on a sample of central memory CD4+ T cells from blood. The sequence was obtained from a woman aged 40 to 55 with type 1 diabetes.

The DNA of the CDR3 is TGTGCCTGGAGTTCCCGCGGGGACACTGAAGCTTTCTTT. This encodes CAWSSRGDTEAFF. The chain recombines TRBV30 with TRBJ1-1; D gene ambiguous. V was shortened by 2 bases and J by 3 bases, with 10 bases between the two germline ends. This CDR3 contains 13 residues. CDR1 GTSNPN and CDR2 SVGIG come from the germline V gene (reference sequence).